This TCR beta chain was identified in a study of T-cell memory formation after mild COVID-19. Germline V gene sequence: CDR1 SGHRS, CDR2 YFSETQ. V gave up 0 bases and J gave up 4 bases, with 18 bases separating them. The CDR3 has 17 amino acids. MiXCR, run by TCRdb on the 5' RACE reads, gives a single entry per CDR3 protein. The data hold around 320,000 distinct CDR3 sequences, with roughly an eighth observed a single time. In this sample, this clonotype turned up a few times. This clonotype originated in a man in his late teens or twenties who had mild COVID-19 (a few samples of this study predate the infection). Cell type and time point are not known. This sequence joins TRBV5-1 and TRBJ2-3; a possible D gene is TRBD2 (7 bases). Material for sequencing was PBMCs or a T cell subset sorted from them (not recorded which). The CDR3 bases are TGCGCCAGCAGCTTGGAAGGAAAAACGGGGGGCGCAGATACGCAGTATTTT. Protein: CASSLEGKTGGADTQYF.